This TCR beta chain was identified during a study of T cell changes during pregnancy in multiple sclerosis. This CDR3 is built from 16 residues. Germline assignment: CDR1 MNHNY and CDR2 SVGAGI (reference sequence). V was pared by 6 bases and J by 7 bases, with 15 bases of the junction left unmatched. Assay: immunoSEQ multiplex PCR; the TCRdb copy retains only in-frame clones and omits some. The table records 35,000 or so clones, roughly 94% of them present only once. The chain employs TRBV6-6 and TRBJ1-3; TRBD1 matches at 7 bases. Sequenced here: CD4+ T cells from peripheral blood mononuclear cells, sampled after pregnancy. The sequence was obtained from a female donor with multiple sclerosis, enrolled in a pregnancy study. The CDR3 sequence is CASSSLTGSTTNTIYF. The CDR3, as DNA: TGTGCCAGCAGCTCCCTGACAGGGTCCACAACGAACACCATATATTTT.